The 28 T cell receptor beta chains presented below share a single source sample, sequenced in a study of blood T cells in healthy people across ages. A sample-barcoded 5' primer and a J-beta primer mix were used in a second PCR of about 6 to 11 cycles. TCRdb used MiXCR to reprocess the 5' RACE reads, holding one entry per CDR3 protein. This repertoire shows 870,000 or so distinct CDR3 sequences, 29% found once; its top ten account for around 15%. The sequencing sample was made of blood. The receptors stem from a woman aged 80 or over in good health.

There are many counts of this clonotype. This chain connects TRBV20-1 to TRBJ1-2; weak D call: TRBD1 (5 bases). The CDR3 spans 14 residues. The germline V gene encodes CDR1 DFQATT and CDR2 SNEGSKA (reference sequence). V was cut by 2 bases and J by 4 bases, with 14 bases left in between. The CDR3 sequence is CSARPQGVLYGYTF. In nucleotides, the CDR3 is TGCAGTGCTAGACCTCAGGGCGTCCTCTATGGCTACACCTTC.

This clonotype was found many times. The genes are TRBV4-3 and TRBJ2-2, with 8 bases aligning to TRBD2. CDR3 length equals 18 residues. Per germline, CDR1 LGHNA and CDR2 YSLEER. J gave up 5 bases and V 0 bases, and 11 bases lay outside the gene matches. CDR3: CASSQDPPGGGSTGELFF. CDR3 DNA sequence: TGCGCCAGCAGCCAAGACCCACCCGGGGGGGGTAGTACCGGGGAGCTGTTTTTT.

The gene calls are TRBV14 and TRBJ2-3, with D possibly being TRBD1 (5 bases). The CDR3 length is 16 residues. Trimming removed 1 base at V and 0 bases at J, with 11 bases between. Germline V gene lookup returns CDR1 SGHDN and CDR2 FVKESK. This CDR3 is CASSQGGRASTDTQYF. The CDR3 DNA follows: TGTGCCAGCAGCCAAGGCGGCAGGGCAAGCACAGATACGCAGTATTTT.

This clonotype showed up many times. The V and J genes are TRBV5-1 and TRBJ2-5; a possible D gene is TRBD2 (6 bases). The V end was cut by 4 bases, the J end by 10 bases, with 17 bases between. Looked up from germline, CDR1 is SGHRS and CDR2 is YFSETQ. CDR3 length: 13 residues. CDR3 DNA sequence: TGCGCCAGCAGCCCGGGAGAATCGGGCAGCCAGTACTTC. It is translated as CASSPGESGSQYF.

This clonotype was seen repeatedly, ten times or more. The CDR3 loop reads CASSFGAFNQPQHF. The CDR3 nucleotides read TGTGCCAGCAGCTTCGGGGCGTTCAATCAGCCCCAGCATTTT. The J gene is TRBJ1-5, the V gene TRBV7-2, with D possibly being TRBD1 (5 bases). The germline V and J ends were trimmed by 3 bases and 3 bases, with 9 bases remaining between them. Germline assignment: CDR1 SGHTA and CDR2 FQGNSA. This CDR3 comprises 14 residues.

CDR3 DNA sequence: TGTGCCAGCAGTTACAAAAGAGGGGAGGGTGGCTACACCTTC. Its protein product is CASSYKRGEGGYTF. This chain uses TRBV6-5 with TRBJ1-2; weak D call: TRBD1 (5 bases). This CDR3 has 14 amino acids. The germline V gene has CDR1 MNHEY and CDR2 SVGAGI. V lost 2 bases to trimming and J lost 7 bases, with 14 bases between them.

This clonotype was found many times. In nucleotides, the CDR3 is TGCGCCAGCAGCTTGGGACAGAACAACATTCAGTACTTC. This codes for CASSLGQNNIQYF. V usage is TRBV5-1 and J usage is TRBJ2-4, with a tentative D call TRBD1 (5 bases). V shed 0 bases and J shed 7 bases, with 8 bases lying between them. The CDR3 runs 13 residues. CDR1 SGHRS and CDR2 YFSETQ come from the germline V gene.

This clonotype was observed a handful of times. It may be a read error: a sequence one base away is much more abundant. The V and J genes are TRBV7-9 and TRBJ2-6; D possibly corresponds to TRBD1 (5 bases). The germline gives CDR1 SEHNR, CDR2 FQNEAQ (reference sequence). The CDR3 totals 15 residues. CDR3 residues: CASSLLGAGTNVLTF. DNA for the CDR3: TGTGCCAGCAGCTTACTAGGGGCTGGGACCAACGTCCTGACTTTC.

The chain uses TRBV30 and TRBJ2-1; perhaps TRBD1 as D (7 bases). The CDR3 loop spans 14 amino acids. Trimming pared 0 bases from V and 7 bases from J, leaving 13 bases between. Germline V lookup: CDR1 GTSNPN, CDR2 SVGIG (reference sequence). Here the CDR3 DNA reads TGTGCCTGGAGTGTAGTACAGGGGAGGAATGAGCAGTTCTTC. This encodes CAWSVVQGRNEQFF. Full variable domain (remainder filled in from reference TRBV30 and TRBJ2-1): SQTIHQWPATLVQPVGSPLSLECTVEGTSNPNLYWYRQAAGRGLQLLFYSVGIGQISSEVPQNLSASRPQDRQFILSSKKLLLSDSGFYLCAWSVVQGRNEQFFGPGTRLTVL.

This clonotype was seen more than once but under ten times. The J gene is TRBJ1-1, the V gene TRBV7-8; no clear D gene. Trimming removed 0 bases at V and 0 bases at J, with 11 bases between. The germline gives CDR1 SGHVS, CDR2 FQNEAQ. The CDR3 spans 16 residues. For the CDR3, the DNA is TGTGCCAGCAGCTTAGCGTCCATTGCTATGAACACTGAAGCTTTCTTT. Protein: CASSLASIAMNTEAFF.

This clonotype has just a few counts. The chain uses TRBV18 and TRBJ1-2, with 9 bases lining up with TRBD1. The V gene end was trimmed by 0 bases and the J gene end by 8 bases; junction bases not matched to a gene: 1. The CDR3 sequence is 13 residues long. Germline CDR1 and CDR2: KGHSH and LQKENI. This CDR3 reads CASSPPDRGGYTF. In nucleotides, the CDR3 is TGTGCCAGCTCACCACCGGACAGGGGCGGCTACACCTTC.

Comment on this clonotype: An end of the junction differs from the germline gene, which may be a read error. The gene calls are TRBV12-3 or TRBV12-4 and TRBJ2-3; 7 bases match TRBD1. CDR3 size: 15 residues. The chain's CDR3 is CASSPIGTVADAQYF. Written as DNA, the CDR3 is TGTGCCAGCAGCCCAATAGGGACAGTAGCAGATGCGCAATATTTT.

This clonotype was recorded at least ten times. This chain uses TRBV30 with TRBJ2-6; tentatively, D is TRBD1 (5 bases). With 2 bases removed from V and 0 bases from J, the gap between germline ends came to 11 bases. CDR1 and CDR2 (germline): GTSNPN, SVGIG (reference sequence). This CDR3 spans 16 amino acids. In nucleotides, the CDR3 is TGTGCCTGGAGTTGGCCCAGGGCCTCTGGGGCCAACGTCCTGACTTTC. It yields the protein CAWSWPRASGANVLTF.

This clonotype was found a few times. This chain uses TRBV2 with TRBJ1-5; D is unresolved. Deletions cut 3 bases from V and 6 bases from J, with 15 bases between. The length of the CDR3 is 15 residues. CDR1 and CDR2 from the germline V gene are SNHLY and FYNNEI. CDR3 in amino acids: CASSELEAAGQPQHF. The CDR3 nucleotides read TGTGCCAGCAGTGAGCTCGAAGCCGCAGGTCAGCCCCAGCATTTT. Based on the CDR3 plus reference TRBV2 and TRBJ1-5, the full variable domain is EPEVTQTPSHQVTQMGQEVILRCVPISNHLYFYWYRQILGQKVEFLVSFYNNEISEKSEIFDDQFSVERPDGSNFTLKIRSTKLEDSAMYFCASSELEAAGQPQHFGDGTRLSIL.

The chain employs TRBV5-6 and TRBJ1-2; D is uncertain. The CDR3 runs 16 residues. Germline-derived CDR1 and CDR2 are SGHDT and YYEEEE. V lost 0 bases and J 0 bases, leaving 12 bases between the germline ends. CDR3 region: CASSLDRVIANYGYTF. CDR3 coding DNA: TGTGCCAGCAGCTTGGATCGGGTTATTGCTAACTATGGCTACACCTTC.

The CDR3 DNA sequence: TGTGCCAGCAGCCCCCAGGTCGGACAGCCCCAGCATTTT. Translating it yields CASSPQVGQPQHF. The chain couples TRBV3-1 to TRBJ1-5; D gene ambiguous. The CDR3 is made up of 13 amino acids. Trimming shortened V by 4 bases and J by 7 bases, and 11 bases separated the two germline ends. Germline CDR1 is LGHDT and CDR2 is YNNKEL (reference sequence).

This rearrangement joins TRBV29-1 to TRBJ1-2, with TRBD1 identical over 12 bases. Germline CDR1 reads SQVTM; CDR2 reads ANQGSEA. Germline trimming cut 4 bases from V and 7 bases from J; bases unmatched to any gene: 4. The CDR3 has 13 amino acids. The CDR3 is CSVGGQGAGGYTF. CDR3 nucleotides: TGCAGCGTTGGGGGACAGGGGGCAGGTGGCTACACCTTC.

Ten or more counts support this clonotype. J is TRBJ2-5 and V is TRBV5-1; maybe TRBD2 (6 bases). V shed 4 bases and J shed 2 bases, with 9 bases lying between them. From germline, CDR1 is SGHRS and CDR2 YFSETQ. This CDR3 region has 13 residues. As DNA, the CDR3 is TGCGCCAGCAGCGCGGGACTTCAAGAGACCCAGTACTTC. Residues: CASSAGLQETQYF.

The CDR3 coding sequence is TGTGCCAGCAGCTTTGCGGGAATAGGCGAAGCTTTCTTT. Translated: CASSFAGIGEAFF. The chain couples TRBV7-2 to TRBJ1-1; D is unclear. Germline loops: CDR1 SGHTA, CDR2 FQGNSA. CDR3 size: 13 residues. Between the trimmed V and J ends, which lost 3 bases and 8 bases, there was a span of 13 bases. Using reference TRBV7-2 and TRBJ1-1 for the parts outside the CDR3, the full variable domain is GAGVSQSPSNKVTEKGKDVELRCDPISGHTALYWYRQSLGQGLEFLIYFQGNSAPDKSGLPSDRFSAERTGGSVSTLTIQRTQQEDSAVYLCASSFAGIGEAFFGQGTRLTVV.

This chain uses TRBV5-1 with TRBJ1-2; weak D call: TRBD1 (5 bases). V shed 3 bases and J shed 5 bases, with 14 bases lying between them. The CDR3 extends over 14 amino acids. The germline V gene encodes CDR1 SGHRS and CDR2 YFSETQ. The CDR3 DNA reads TGCGCCAGCAGCTCCGGGGGTTCTAGTTATGGCTACACCTTC. Amino acid sequence: CASSSGGSSYGYTF.

The rearrangement links TRBV11-3 to TRBJ1-2, with TRBD1 matching 8 bases. Trimming took 1 base from V and 2 from J; bases not matched to a gene: 9. From germline, CDR1 is SGHNT and CDR2 YENEEA. This CDR3 has 17 amino acids. The CDR3 is CASSLVLAGGKNYGYTF. Written as DNA, the CDR3 is TGTGCCAGCAGCTTAGTTTTGGCAGGGGGCAAGAACTATGGCTACACCTTC. The variable domain in full, completed from reference TRBV11-3 and TRBJ1-2, reads EAGVVQSPRYKIIEKKQPVAFWCNPISGHNTLYWYLQNLGQGPELLIRYENEEAVDDSQLPKDRFSAERLKGVDSTLKIQPAELGDSAVYLCASSLVLAGGKNYGYTFGSGTRLTVV.

For this clonotype: A clone one base away is much larger, so this may be a read error. The chain couples TRBV4-2 to TRBJ2-3, with 7 bases identical to TRBD2. This CDR3 is 15 amino acids long. Germline V gene lookup returns CDR1 LGHNA and CDR2 YNFKEQ. CDR3 loop: CASSQRDTSADTQDF. CDR3 in DNA: TGTGCCAGCAGCCAGAGGGATACTAGCGCAGATACGCAGGATTTT.

This clonotype came up a few times. The CDR3 reads CASSPERGGRTDTQYF. The DNA for the CDR3 is TGTGCCAGCAGCCCAGAAAGGGGAGGTCGCACAGATACGCAGTATTTT. V gene TRBV6-6 combines with J gene TRBJ2-3; tentatively, D is TRBD2 (6 bases). CDR1 is MNHNY and CDR2 is SVGAGI in the germline V gene (reference sequence). The CDR3 length is 16 residues. Deletions cut 6 bases from V and 1 base from J, with 17 bases between.

This clonotype was recorded at least ten times. The chain joins TRBV7-2 to TRBJ2-5; 8 bases match TRBD2. CDR1 is SGHTA, CDR2 FQGNSA, per germline. This CDR3 contains 16 residues. The V segment lost 2 bases and the J segment 2 bases; nucleotides outside the gene matches: 7. CDR3 region: CASSLSVRGAQETQYF. The CDR3 DNA reads as TGTGCCAGCAGCTTAAGCGTGCGGGGGGCGCAAGAGACCCAGTACTTC.

The CDR3 is CASSLFLAGVVVGELFF. In DNA, the CDR3 is TGTGCCAGCAGCTTATTCCTAGCGGGGGTCGTCGTCGGGGAGCTGTTTTTT. This chain joins TRBV7-2 and TRBJ2-2; 10 bases match TRBD2. The CDR3 covers 17 residues. J was trimmed by 7 bases and V by 2 bases; bases with no gene match: 10. CDR1 and CDR2 (germline): SGHTA, FQGNSA. Based on the CDR3 plus reference TRBV7-2 and TRBJ2-2, the full variable domain is GAGVSQSPSNKVTEKGKDVELRCDPISGHTALYWYRQSLGQGLEFLIYFQGNSAPDKSGLPSDRFSAERTGGSVSTLTIQRTQQEDSAVYLCASSLFLAGVVVGELFFGEGSRLTVL.

This clonotype was detected many times. The chain employs TRBV7-2 and TRBJ1-5, with 7 positions matching TRBD1. Germline assignment: CDR1 SGHTA and CDR2 FQGNSA. Trimming cost V 2 bases and J 5 bases; bases outside gene matches: 6. This CDR3 has 15 residues. The CDR3 nucleotides are TGTGCCAGCAGCTTAACCCGGGACAGACATCAGCCCCAGCATTTT. This translates into CASSLTRDRHQPQHF.

This clonotype was seen ten or more times. V usage is TRBV5-4 and J usage is TRBJ2-4, with no clear D. Germline lookup yields CDR1 SGHNT and CDR2 YYREEE (reference sequence). With 4 bases removed from V and 5 bases from J, the gap between germline ends came to 13 bases. This CDR3 contains 14 residues. Written as DNA, the CDR3 is TGTGCCAGCAGCCCTGGTGGTAGAGAAAACATTCAGTACTTC. This encodes CASSPGGRENIQYF.

The genes are TRBV30 and TRBJ2-3; D may be TRBD2 (7 bases). Trimming stripped 5 bases from V and 4 bases from J, with 16 bases between. This CDR3 spans 14 amino acids. Germline CDR1 and CDR2: GTSNPN and SVGIG (reference sequence). CDR3: CAWVRPGGADTQYF. DNA for the CDR3: TGTGCCTGGGTGAGGCCGGGGGGCGCAGATACGCAGTATTTT.